The sequence of this T cell receptor beta chain was determined in a study of cytomegalovirus exposure and HLA in healthy donors (TCRdb year 2017). Regarding the complete study: The 670 or so repertoires of the first cohort and the approximately 110 validation repertoires were produced on the same platform, according to a later analysis. The study combined high-throughput TCR immunosequencing, statistical association of individual TCRs with disease status, and machine learning to predict cytomegalovirus infection status. The study was designed to test whether signatures of past pathogen exposure could be identified by cataloging public T cell receptors. In addition to the first cohort of 650 to 800 subjects, a separate validation cohort of 120 different subjects was used.

Overall study outcomes, separate from this receptor: In the study, approximately 160 TCR beta chains were listed as associated with cytomegalovirus. A later analysis lacked HLA typing for the validation cohort, so it scored co-occurrence in that cohort across all 120 repertoires. Most TCR sequences were observed very rarely across donors, whereas some public TCRs were present in many individuals. A later analysis found that TCRs clustered in the first cohort also tended to co-occur in the roughly 120 validation repertoires, with just under 95% of cluster scores above 0. A few of the identified cytomegalovirus-associated TCR beta chains were confirmed in vitro to be specific for cytomegalovirus antigens. According to the authors, the approach could potentially be generalized to other disease states and immunological phenotypes. Cytomegalovirus status was reported to be diagnosed by the classifier with high specificity and sensitivity in both the original and validation cohorts.

V gives up 1 base and J gives up 1 base, and the segment between their germline ends measures 4 bases. CDR1 and CDR2, per the germline V gene, are LGHNA and YSLEER. CDR3 length: 14 amino acids, cysteine to phenylalanine. This entry keeps only the CDR3 DNA: 42 bases, framed from base 1. In regard to this clone: This receptor's antigen is unknown. No clone much larger than this one lies a single base away; base qualities are absent.

The donors were included in the validation cohort of over a hundred subjects, a group kept apart from the roughly 670-subject first cohort. Libraries were constructed by the immunoSEQ multiplex PCR assay. On the authors' methods: A statistical classification framework was developed to diagnose cytomegalovirus status using the catalog of TCR beta chain sequences. What TCRdb holds here is the immuneACCESS table cut down to in-frame rearrangements. Part of the clones is not present; checked against another copy, under half of the missing clones reflect an unresolved V gene, and the others are unexplained. V, J and clone size are those of that table, while D and trimming were read from the DNA. This sample comprises 100,000 to 150,000 clones, 75% to 90% of them detected only once. Together, the top ten hold around 1.1% of the sample.

Sequencing input: PBMCs. The V gene is TRBV4-3 and the J gene is TRBJ2-2; no D gene can be assigned with confidence. The clonotype was recovered from a woman younger than 30 in good health and CMV-seronegative. In nucleotide form, the sequence is TGCGCCAGCAGCCAAGGTCTGAACACCGGGGAGCTGTTTTTT. It is translated as CASSQGLNTGELFF.